A selection of T cell receptor beta chains follows, all from one sample in a study of T cell repertoires in cytomegalovirus infection. TCRdb reprocessed the reads via MiXCR and lists one record per CDR3 protein. Counted here are fewer than 700,000 distinct CDR3 sequences, 20% to 25% occurring once; the ten biggest clones make up 7% to 9%. Sequencing used CD8+ T cells from PBMCs. These receptors all come from a human donor in good health (CMV status not recorded). Some clones in this sample may be carry-over from other donors' samples. The CDR3 runs from the conserved cysteine through the conserved F or W. D genes are given only for firm matches. Clone size, where shown, is once, few, many, or a class for clones that have expanded.

>TRBJ2-1|NA|TRBV19|NA
CASSIDLWDTYNEQFF
TGTGCCAGTAGTATAGATCTTTGGGACACATACAATGAGCAGTTCTTC
>TRBJ1-2|NA|TRBV5-1|few
CASSFAQGGYTF
TGCGCCAGCAGCTTTGCCCAGGGAGGCTACACCTTC
>TRBJ2-1|TRBD1|TRBV7-2|NA
CTSSLYDRAPYNEQFF
TGTACCAGCAGCCTCTATGACAGGGCTCCCTACAATGAGCAGTTCTTT
>TRBJ2-3|TRBD2|TRBV27|NA
CASSFSGTSATDTQYF
TGTGCCAGCAGTTTCTCCGGGACTAGCGCTACAGATACGCAGTATTTT
>TRBJ1-2|TRBD1|TRBV20-1|NA
CSARGRGQGIFGYTF
TGCAGTGCTAGAGGGAGGGGACAGGGGATCTTTGGCTACACCTTC
>TRBJ2-1|NA|TRBV7-6|many
CASSYRRGKDNEQFF
TGTGCCAGCAGCTACAGGAGGGGTAAGGACAATGAGCAGTTCTTC
>TRBJ1-1|TRBD1|TRBV14|NA
CASSYVDRADTEAFF
TGTGCCAGCAGCTATGTGGACAGGGCGGACACTGAAGCTTTCTTT
>TRBJ2-3|TRBD2|TRBV7-9|many
CASTKPGGVTDTQYF
TGTGCCAGCACCAAACCTGGGGGGGTCACAGATACGCAGTATTTT
>TRBJ2-1|NA|TRBV14|NA
CASSQDDGFSYNEQFF
TGTGCCAGCAGCCAAGATGACGGATTCTCCTACAATGAGCAGTTCTTC
>TRBJ2-1|TRBD1|TRBV7-9|once
CASSYRTGGSYNEQFF
TGTGCCAGCAGTTATCGGACAGGGGGCTCTTACAATGAGCAGTTCTTC
>TRBJ2-2|TRBD1|TRBV5-5|few
CASSLGRVHRQGANTGELFF
TGTGCCAGCAGCTTGGGCCGGGTTCACCGACAGGGGGCGAACACCGGGGAGCTGTTTTTT
>TRBJ2-1|NA|TRBV12-3/TRBV12-4|many
CASSFSVYNEQFF
TGTGCCAGCAGTTTTTCGGTCTACAATGAGCAGTTCTTC
>TRBJ1-3|NA|TRBV7-9|few
CASSPAVSGNGNTIYF
TGTGCCAGCAGCCCGGCGGTGTCAGGGAATGGAAACACCATATATTTT
>TRBJ2-1|NA|TRBV6-2/TRBV6-3|many
CASSSTEYNEQFF
TGTGCCAGCAGTTCGACAGAATACAATGAGCAGTTCTTC
>TRBJ1-1|NA|TRBV6-1|NA
CASSEASLNTEAFF
TGTGCCAGCAGTGAAGCGTCGTTGAACACTGAAGCTTTCTTT
>TRBJ2-2|TRBD2|TRBV12-3/TRBV12-4|many
CASSGLAGTGELFF
TGTGCCAGCAGTGGACTAGCGGGCACCGGGGAGCTGTTTTTT
>TRBJ2-5|NA|TRBV2|many
CASSEEGYQETQYF
TGTGCCAGCAGTGAAGAGGGGTACCAAGAGACCCAGTACTTC
>TRBJ1-1|NA|TRBV14|NA
CASSQVLAGSGAFF
TGTGCCAGCAGCCAAGTCCTCGCGGGGAGTGGAGCTTTCTTT
>TRBJ1-6|NA|TRBV27|NA
CASSTRGDRQASSYNSPLHF
TGTGCCAGCAGCACCCGGGGCGATAGACAGGCGAGCTCCTATAATTCACCCCTCCACTTT
>TRBJ1-3|TRBD1|TRBV10-3|NA
CAISGQGEPGNTIYF
TGTGCCATCAGTGGCCAGGGGGAACCTGGAAACACCATATATTTT
>TRBJ2-5|TRBD1|TRBV14|NA
CASSPGTGDFQETQYF
TGTGCCAGCAGCCCCGGGACAGGCGATTTCCAAGAGACCCAGTACTTC
>TRBJ2-7|NA|TRBV3-1|NA
CASSPPREGLSYEQYF
TGTGCCAGCAGCCCCCCACGCGAGGGGCTCTCCTACGAGCAGTACTTC